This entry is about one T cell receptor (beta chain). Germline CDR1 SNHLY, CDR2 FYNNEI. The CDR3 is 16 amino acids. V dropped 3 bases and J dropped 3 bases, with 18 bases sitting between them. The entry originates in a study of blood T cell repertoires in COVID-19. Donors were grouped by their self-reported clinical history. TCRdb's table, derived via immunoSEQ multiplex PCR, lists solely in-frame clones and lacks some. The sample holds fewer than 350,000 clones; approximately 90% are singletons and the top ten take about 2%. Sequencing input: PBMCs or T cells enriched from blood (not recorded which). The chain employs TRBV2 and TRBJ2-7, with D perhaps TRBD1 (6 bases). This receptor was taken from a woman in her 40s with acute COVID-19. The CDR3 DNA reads TGTGCCAGCAGTGATCCGGACAGCCATGGTGTCTACGAGCAGTACTTC. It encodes CASSDPDSHGVYEQYF.